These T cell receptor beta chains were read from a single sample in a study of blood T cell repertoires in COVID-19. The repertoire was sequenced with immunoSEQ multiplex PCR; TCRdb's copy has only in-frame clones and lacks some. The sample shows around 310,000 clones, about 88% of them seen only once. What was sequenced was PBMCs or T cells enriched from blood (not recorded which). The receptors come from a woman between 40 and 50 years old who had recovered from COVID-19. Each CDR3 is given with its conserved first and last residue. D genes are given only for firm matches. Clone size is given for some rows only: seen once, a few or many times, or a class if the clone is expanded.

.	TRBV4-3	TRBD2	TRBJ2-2	TGCGCCAGCAGGGCGGGGGGCGCCTCGCCGGCCGGGGAGCTGTTTTTT	CASRAGGASPAGELFF
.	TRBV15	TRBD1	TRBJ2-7	TGTGCCACCAGCAGCGGGACAGGAGGATCCTACGAGCAGTACTTC	CATSSGTGGSYEQYF
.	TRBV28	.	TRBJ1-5	TGTGCCAGCAGTTTCGGGGGCAATCAGCCCCAGCATTTT	CASSFGGNQPQHF
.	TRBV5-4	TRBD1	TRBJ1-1	TGTGCCAGCAGCTCACCGGGACAGGGAAACACTGAAGCTTTCTTT	CASSSPGQGNTEAFF
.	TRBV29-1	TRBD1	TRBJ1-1	TGCAGCGCCGGCGGCAGGGGACAGACTGAAGCTTTCTTT	CSAGGRGQTEAFF
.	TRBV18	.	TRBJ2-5	TGTGCCAGCTCACCAGCCGGGGAAGAGACCCAGTACTTC	CASSPAGEETQYF
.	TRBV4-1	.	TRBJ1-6	TGCGCCAGCAGCCAATTCGCAGGGGAAGGTGGCTCGCCCCTCCACTTT	CASSQFAGEGGSPLHF
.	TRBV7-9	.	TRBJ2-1	TGTGCCAGCAGCTTTGCAGGGGGGTCCTACAATGAGCAGTTCTTC	CASSFAGGSYNEQFF
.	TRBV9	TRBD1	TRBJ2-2	TGTGCCAGCAGCGTGCCACGGGACAGGGGAGCCGGGGAGCTGTTTTTT	CASSVPRDRGAGELFF
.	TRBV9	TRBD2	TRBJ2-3	TGTGCCAGCAGCGCGAGGGGAATTAGCGGGAGGCAAGGTACAGATACGCAGTATTTT	CASSARGISGRQGTDTQYF
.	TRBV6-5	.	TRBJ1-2	TGTGCCAGCCGAGCGAGGAACTATGGCTACACCTTC	CASRARNYGYTF
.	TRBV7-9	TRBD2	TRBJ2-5	TGTGCCAGCAACCTTAGCGGGAGTAGGAAGACCCAGTACTTC	CASNLSGSRKTQYF
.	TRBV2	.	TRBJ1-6	TGTGCCAGCAGTGACAGGGCCACCTATAATTCACCCCTCCACTTT	CASSDRATYNSPLHF
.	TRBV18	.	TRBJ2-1	TGTGCCAGCACTCAGGGGACCCACAATGAGCAGTTCTTC	CASTQGTHNEQFF
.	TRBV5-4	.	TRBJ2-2	TGTGCCAGCAGCGTCCGGGGGAACACCGGGGAGCTGTTTTTT	CASSVRGNTGELFF
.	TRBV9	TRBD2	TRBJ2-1	TGTGCCAGCAGCCCGGGACTAGCGGGAGGCGGCCACAATGAGCAGTTCTTC	CASSPGLAGGGHNEQFF
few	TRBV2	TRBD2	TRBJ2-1	TGTGCCAGCAGTGAATATCCTAGCGGGGCCTACAATGAGCAGTTCTTC	CASSEYPSGAYNEQFF
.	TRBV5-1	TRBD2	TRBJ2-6	TGCGCCAGCAGCCGGGAGGCTGGGGCCAACGTCCTGACTTTC	CASSREAGANVLTF
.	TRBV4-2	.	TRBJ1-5	TGTGCCAGCAGCCAAGGGGCTGGGGGCCAGCCCCAGCATTTT	CASSQGAGGQPQHF
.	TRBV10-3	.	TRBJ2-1	TGTGCCATCAGTGAGTCAGGGACATACAATGAGCAGTTCTTC	CAISESGTYNEQFF
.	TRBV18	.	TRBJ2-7	TGTGCCAGCTCACCACCCGGGAACGAGCAGTACTTC	CASSPPGNEQYF
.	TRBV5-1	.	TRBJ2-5	TGCGCCAGCAGCCGGGGGGCTAGCGGCCTAGAGACCCAGTACTTC	CASSRGASGLETQYF
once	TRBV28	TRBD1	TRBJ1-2	TGTGCCAGCCTACGACAGGGGGCTAATAACTATGGCTACACCTTC	CASLRQGANNYGYTF
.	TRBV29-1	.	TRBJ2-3	TGCAGCGTTGAAGACGAGGGGGGGAACACAGATACGCAGTATTTT	CSVEDEGGNTDTQYF
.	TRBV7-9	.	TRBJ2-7	TGTGCCAGCAGCCCAGGGCATGTCGAGCAGTACTTC	CASSPGHVEQYF
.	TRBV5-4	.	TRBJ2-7	TGTGCCAGCAGCTTGACGGGGATGACCTACGAGCAGTACTTC	CASSLTGMTYEQYF
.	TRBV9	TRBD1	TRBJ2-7	TGTGCCAGCAGCCCCCAGACAGGGATCATCGAGCAGTACTTC	CASSPQTGIIEQYF
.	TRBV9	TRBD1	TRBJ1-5	TGTGCCAGCAGCACGGGACAGGGAAGCAATCAGCCCCAGCATTTT	CASSTGQGSNQPQHF